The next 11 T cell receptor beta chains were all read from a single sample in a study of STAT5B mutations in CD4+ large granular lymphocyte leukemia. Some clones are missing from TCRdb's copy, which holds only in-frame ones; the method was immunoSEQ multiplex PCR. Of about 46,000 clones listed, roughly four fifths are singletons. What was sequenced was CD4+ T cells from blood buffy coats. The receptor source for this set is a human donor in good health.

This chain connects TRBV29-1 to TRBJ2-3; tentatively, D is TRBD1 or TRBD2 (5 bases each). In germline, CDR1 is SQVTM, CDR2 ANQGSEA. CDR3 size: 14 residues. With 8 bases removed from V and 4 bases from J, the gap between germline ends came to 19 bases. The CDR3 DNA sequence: TGCAGCACATTGGGCCTAACGGGGCCAGATACGCAGTATTTT. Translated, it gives CSTLGLTGPDTQYF.

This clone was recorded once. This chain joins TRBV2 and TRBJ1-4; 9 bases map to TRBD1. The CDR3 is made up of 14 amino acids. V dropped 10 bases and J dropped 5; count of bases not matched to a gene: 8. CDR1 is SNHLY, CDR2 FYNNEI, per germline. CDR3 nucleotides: TGTGCCACCAACCGGGACAGGGAAAATGAAAAACTGTTTTTT. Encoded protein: CATNRDRENEKLFF.

The CDR3 DNA is TGTGCCAGCAGTGAGAGTTTTGCTGGAAACACCATATATTTT. As protein: CASSESFAGNTIYF. The chain links TRBV6-5 to TRBJ1-3; D gene unclear. Trimming left V 5 bases short and J 2 bases short, with 10 bases between. Per germline, CDR1 MNHEY and CDR2 SVGAGI. The CDR3 has 14 amino acids.

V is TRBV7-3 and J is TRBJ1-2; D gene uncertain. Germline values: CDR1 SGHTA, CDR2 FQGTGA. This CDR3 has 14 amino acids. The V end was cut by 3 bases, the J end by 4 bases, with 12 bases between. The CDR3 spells CASSFEGYSYGYTF. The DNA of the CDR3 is TGTGCCAGCAGCTTCGAAGGGTATAGCTATGGCTACACCTTC. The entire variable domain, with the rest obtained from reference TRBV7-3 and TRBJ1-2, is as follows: GAGVSQTPSNKVTEKGKYVELRCDPISGHTALYWYRQSLGQGPEFLIYFQGTGAADDSGLPNDRFFAVRPEGSVSTLKIQRTERGDSAVYLCASSFEGYSYGYTFGSGTRLTVV.

The CDR3 coding sequence is TGTGCCAGCAGCGCGGGACGTTACAATGAGCAGTTCTTC. Protein product: CASSAGRYNEQFF. The J gene is TRBJ2-1, the V gene TRBV2, with D perhaps matching TRBD2 (6 bases). Germline CDR1 is SNHLY and CDR2 is FYNNEI. The CDR3 runs 13 residues. Trimming removed 6 bases from V and 4 bases from J, with 10 bases in between.

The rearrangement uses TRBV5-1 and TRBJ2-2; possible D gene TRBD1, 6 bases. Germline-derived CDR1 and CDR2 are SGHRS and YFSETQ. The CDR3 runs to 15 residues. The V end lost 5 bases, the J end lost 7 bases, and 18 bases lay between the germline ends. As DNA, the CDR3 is TGCGCCAGCAGTCCCTGGGACACAGCTAGCGGGGAGCTGTTTTTT. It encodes CASSPWDTASGELFF.

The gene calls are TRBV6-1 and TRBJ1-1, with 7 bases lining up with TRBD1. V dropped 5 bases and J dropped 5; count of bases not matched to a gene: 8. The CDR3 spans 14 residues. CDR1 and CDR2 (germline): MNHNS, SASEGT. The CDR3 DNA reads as TGTGCCAGCAGTCGTACTGGGACAGAGACTGAAGCTTTCTTT. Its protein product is CASSRTGTETEAFF.

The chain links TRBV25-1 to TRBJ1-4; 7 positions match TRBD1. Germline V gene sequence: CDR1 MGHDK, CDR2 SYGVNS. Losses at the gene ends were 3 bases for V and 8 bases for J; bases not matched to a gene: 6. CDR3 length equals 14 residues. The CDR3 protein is CASSDPRGWEKLFF. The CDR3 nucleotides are TGTGCCAGCAGTGACCCCAGGGGGTGGGAAAAACTGTTTTTT.

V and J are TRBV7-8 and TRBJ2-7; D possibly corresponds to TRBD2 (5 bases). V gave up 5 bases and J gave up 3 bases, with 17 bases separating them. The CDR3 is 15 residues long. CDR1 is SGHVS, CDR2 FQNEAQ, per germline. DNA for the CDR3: TGTGCCAGCAGCGTATCCCCGGGGTCCGGCTACGAGCAGTACTTC. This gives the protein CASSVSPGSGYEQYF. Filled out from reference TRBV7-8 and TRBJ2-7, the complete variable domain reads GAGVSQSPRYKVAKRGQDVALRCDPISGHVSLFWYQQALGQGPEFLTYFQNEAQLDKSGLPSDRFFAERPEGSVSTLKIQRTQQEDSAVYLCASSVSPGSGYEQYFGPGTRLTVT.

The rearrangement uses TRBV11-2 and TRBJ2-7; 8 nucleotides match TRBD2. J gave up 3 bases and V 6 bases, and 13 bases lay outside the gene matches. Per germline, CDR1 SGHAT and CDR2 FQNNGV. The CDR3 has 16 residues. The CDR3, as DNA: TGTGCCAGCAGGACCCTGGGCGGGGGGCCTAACTACGAGCAGTACTTC. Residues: CASRTLGGGPNYEQYF.

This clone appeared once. The CDR3 DNA is TGTGCCAGCAGTTACGAGTTCACGAACACCGGGGAGCTGTTTTTT. As protein: CASSYEFTNTGELFF. V usage is TRBV27 and J usage is TRBJ2-2; D not resolved. This CDR3 has 15 amino acids. Germline CDR1 is MNHEY and CDR2 is SMNVEV (reference sequence). V was shortened by 4 bases and J by 0 bases, with 9 bases between the two germline ends.